This T cell receptor (beta chain) was captured in a study of identifying expanded T cells in peripheral blood. Generated by immunoSEQ multiplex PCR, the TCRdb table keeps only in-frame clones and is missing some. Here the sample spans 70,000 to 95,000 clones, almost 90% being singletons. The CDR3 runs to 15 residues. Germline CDR1 SGHRS, CDR2 YFSETQ. Deletions cut 4 bases from V and 3 bases from J, with 16 bases between. This clonotype was sampled from a person aged 18 to 70 in good health. Sequenced sample: blood. The rearrangement links TRBV5-1 to TRBJ1-2; D is unclear. The CDR3 coding sequence is TGCGCCAGCAGCCCGGACGGCGTAACCTACTATGGCTACACCTTC. This gives the protein CASSPDGVTYYGYTF.